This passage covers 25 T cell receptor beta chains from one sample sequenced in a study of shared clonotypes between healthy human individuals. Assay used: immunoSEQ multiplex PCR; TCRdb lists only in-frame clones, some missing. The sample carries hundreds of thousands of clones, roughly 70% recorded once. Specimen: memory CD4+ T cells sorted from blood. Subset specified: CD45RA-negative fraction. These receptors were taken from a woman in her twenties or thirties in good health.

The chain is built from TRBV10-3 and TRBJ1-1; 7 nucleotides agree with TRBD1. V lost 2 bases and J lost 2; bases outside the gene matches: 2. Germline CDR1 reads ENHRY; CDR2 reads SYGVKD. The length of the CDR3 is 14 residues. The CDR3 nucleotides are TGTGCCATCAGTGAGGGGACAGCAAACACTGAAGCTTTCTTT. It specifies CAISEGTANTEAFF.

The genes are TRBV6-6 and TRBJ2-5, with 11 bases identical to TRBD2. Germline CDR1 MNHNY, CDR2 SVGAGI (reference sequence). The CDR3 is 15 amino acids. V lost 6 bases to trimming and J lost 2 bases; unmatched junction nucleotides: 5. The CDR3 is CASSLLAGVQETQYF. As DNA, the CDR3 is TGTGCCAGCAGCCTACTAGCGGGAGTTCAAGAGACCCAGTACTTC.

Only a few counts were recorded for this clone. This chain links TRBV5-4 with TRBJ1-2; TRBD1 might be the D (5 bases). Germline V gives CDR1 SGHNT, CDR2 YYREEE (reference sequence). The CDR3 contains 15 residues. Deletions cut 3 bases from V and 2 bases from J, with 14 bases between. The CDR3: CASSSGLTANYGYTF. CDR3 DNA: TGTGCCAGCAGCTCGGGGCTGACAGCAAACTATGGCTACACCTTC.

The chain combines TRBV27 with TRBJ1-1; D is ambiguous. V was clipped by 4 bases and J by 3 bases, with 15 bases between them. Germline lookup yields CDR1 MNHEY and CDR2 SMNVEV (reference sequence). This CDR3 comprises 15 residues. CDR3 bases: TGTGCCAGCAGTTCCGTCCGGGGTAGGGACACTGAAGCTTTCTTT. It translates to CASSSVRGRDTEAFF.

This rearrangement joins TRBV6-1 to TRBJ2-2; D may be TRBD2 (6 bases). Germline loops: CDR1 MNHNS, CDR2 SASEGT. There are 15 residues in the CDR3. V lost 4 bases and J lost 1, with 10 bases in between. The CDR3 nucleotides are TGTGCCAGCAGTGCATGGCGGGGGAACACCGGGGAGCTGTTTTTT. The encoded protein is CASSAWRGNTGELFF.

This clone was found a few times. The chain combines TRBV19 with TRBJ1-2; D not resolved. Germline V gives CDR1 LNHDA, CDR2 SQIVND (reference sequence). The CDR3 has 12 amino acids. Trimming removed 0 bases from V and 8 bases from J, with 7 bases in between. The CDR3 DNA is TGTGCCAGTAGTATAGATATGGACGGCTACACCTTC. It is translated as CASSIDMDGYTF.

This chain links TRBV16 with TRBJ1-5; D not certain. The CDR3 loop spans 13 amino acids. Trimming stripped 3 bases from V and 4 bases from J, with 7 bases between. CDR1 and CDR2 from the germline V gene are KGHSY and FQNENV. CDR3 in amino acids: CASSQLRNQPQHF. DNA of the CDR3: TGTGCCAGCAGCCAGCTCCGAAATCAGCCCCAGCATTTT.

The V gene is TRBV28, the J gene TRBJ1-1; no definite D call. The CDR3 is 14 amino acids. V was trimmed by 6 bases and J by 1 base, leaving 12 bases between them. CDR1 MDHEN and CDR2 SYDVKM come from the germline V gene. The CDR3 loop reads CASSRGRGNTEAFF. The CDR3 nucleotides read TGTGCCAGCAGCCGCGGGCGGGGGAACACTGAAGCTTTCTTT. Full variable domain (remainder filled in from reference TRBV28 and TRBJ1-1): DVKVTQSSRYLVKRTGEKVFLECVQDMDHENMFWYRQDPGLGLRLIYFSYDVKMKEKGDIPEGYSVSREKKERFSLILESASTNQTSMYLCASSRGRGNTEAFFGQGTRLTVV.

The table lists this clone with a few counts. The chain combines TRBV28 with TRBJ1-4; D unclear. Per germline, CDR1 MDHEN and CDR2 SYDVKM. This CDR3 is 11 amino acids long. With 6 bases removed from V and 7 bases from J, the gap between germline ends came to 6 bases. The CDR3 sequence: CASRGFEKLFF. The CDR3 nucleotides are TGTGCCAGCAGGGGCTTTGAAAAACTGTTTTTT.

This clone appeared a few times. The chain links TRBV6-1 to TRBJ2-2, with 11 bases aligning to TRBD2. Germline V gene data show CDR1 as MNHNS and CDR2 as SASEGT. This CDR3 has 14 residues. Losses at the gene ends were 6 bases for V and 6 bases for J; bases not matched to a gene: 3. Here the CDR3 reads CASSALAGAGELFF. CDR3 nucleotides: TGTGCCAGCAGCGCACTAGCGGGAGCCGGGGAGCTGTTTTTT.

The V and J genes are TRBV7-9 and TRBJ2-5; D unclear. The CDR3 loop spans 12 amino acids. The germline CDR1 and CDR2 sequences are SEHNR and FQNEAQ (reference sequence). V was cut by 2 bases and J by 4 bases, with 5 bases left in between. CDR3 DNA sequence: TGTGCCAGCAGCTTACCGGCAGAGACCCAGTACTTC. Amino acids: CASSLPAETQYF.

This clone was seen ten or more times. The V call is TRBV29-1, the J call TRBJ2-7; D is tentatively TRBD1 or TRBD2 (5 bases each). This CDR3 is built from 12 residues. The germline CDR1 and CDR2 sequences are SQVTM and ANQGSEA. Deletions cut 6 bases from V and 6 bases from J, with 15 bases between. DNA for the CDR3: TGCAGCGTGGGGACCCTCTACAGCGAGCAGTACTTC. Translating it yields CSVGTLYSEQYF.

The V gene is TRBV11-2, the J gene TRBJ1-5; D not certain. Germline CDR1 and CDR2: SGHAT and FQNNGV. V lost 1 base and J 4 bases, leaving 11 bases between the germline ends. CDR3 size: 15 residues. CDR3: CASSLAGHLNQPQHF. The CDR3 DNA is TGTGCCAGCAGCTTAGCGGGTCATCTGAATCAGCCCCAGCATTTT. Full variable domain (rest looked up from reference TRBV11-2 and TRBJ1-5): EAGVAQSPRYKIIEKRQSVAFWCNPISGHATLYWYQQILGQGPKLLIQFQNNGVVDDSQLPKDRFSAERLKGVDSTLKIQPAKLEDSAVYLCASSLAGHLNQPQHFGDGTRLSIL.

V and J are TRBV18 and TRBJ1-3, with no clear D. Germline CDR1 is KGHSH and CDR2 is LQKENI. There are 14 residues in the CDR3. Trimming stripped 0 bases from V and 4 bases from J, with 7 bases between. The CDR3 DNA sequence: TGTGCCAGCTCACCACCGGCAGTCGGAAACACCATATATTTT. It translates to CASSPPAVGNTIYF. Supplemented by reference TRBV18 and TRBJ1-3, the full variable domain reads NAGVMQNPRHLVRRRGQEARLRCSPMKGHSHVYWYRQLPEEGLKFMVYLQKENIIDESGMPKERFSAEFPKEGPSILRIQQVVRGDSAAYFCASSPPAVGNTIYFGEGSWLTVV.

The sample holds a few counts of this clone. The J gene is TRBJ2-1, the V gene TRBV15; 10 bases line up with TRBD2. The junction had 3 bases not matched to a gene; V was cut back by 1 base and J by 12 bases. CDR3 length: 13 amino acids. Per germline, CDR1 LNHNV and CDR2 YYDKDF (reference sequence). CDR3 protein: CATSRASGSGQFF. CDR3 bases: TGTGCCACCAGCAGAGCTAGCGGGAGCGGGCAGTTCTTC.

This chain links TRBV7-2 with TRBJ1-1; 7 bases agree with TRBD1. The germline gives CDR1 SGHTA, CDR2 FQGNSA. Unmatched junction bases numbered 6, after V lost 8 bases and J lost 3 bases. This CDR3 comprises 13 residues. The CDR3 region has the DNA TGTGCCAGCGGGACCCAGGGGGACACTGAAGCTTTCTTT. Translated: CASGTQGDTEAFF.

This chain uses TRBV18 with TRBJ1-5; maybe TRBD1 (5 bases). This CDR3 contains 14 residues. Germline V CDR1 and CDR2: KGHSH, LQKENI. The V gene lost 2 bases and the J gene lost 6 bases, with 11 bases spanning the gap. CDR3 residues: CASSPGGGSQPQHF. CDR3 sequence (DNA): TGTGCCAGCTCACCAGGCGGGGGGAGTCAGCCCCAGCATTTT. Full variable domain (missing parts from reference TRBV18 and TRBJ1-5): NAGVMQNPRHLVRRRGQEARLRCSPMKGHSHVYWYRQLPEEGLKFMVYLQKENIIDESGMPKERFSAEFPKEGPSILRIQQVVRGDSAAYFCASSPGGGSQPQHFGDGTRLSIL.

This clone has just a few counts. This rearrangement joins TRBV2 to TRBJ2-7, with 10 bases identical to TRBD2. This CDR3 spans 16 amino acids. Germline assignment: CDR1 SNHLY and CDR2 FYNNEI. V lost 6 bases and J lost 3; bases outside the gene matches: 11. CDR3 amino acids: CASRHELAGVGYEQYF. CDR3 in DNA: TGTGCCAGCAGACACGAGCTAGCGGGAGTCGGCTACGAGCAGTACTTC.

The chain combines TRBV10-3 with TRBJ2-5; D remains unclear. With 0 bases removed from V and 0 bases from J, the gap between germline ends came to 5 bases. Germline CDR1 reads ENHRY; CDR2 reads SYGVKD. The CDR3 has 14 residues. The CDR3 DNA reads TGTGCCATCAGTGAGTCCGGCGACCAAGAGACCCAGTACTTC. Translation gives CAISESGDQETQYF.

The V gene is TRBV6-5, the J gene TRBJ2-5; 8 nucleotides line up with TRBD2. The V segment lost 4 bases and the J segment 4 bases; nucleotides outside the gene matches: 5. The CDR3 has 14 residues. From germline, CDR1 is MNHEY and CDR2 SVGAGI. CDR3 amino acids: CASSLMLAGETQYF. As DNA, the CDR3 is TGTGCCAGCAGTTTGATGCTAGCGGGAGAGACCCAGTACTTC.

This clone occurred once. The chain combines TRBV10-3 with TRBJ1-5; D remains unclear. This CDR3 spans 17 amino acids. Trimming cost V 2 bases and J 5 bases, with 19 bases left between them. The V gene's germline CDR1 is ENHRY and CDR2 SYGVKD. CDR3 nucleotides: TGTGCCATCAGTGAGCGTCTAGTGGGGAGGGCGGATCAGCCCCAGCATTTT. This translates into CAISERLVGRADQPQHF.

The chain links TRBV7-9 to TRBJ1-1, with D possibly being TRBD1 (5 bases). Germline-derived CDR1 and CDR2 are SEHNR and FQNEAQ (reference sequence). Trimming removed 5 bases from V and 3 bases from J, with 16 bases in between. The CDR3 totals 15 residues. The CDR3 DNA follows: TGTGCCAGCAGCCACCTTCTCGGAGGGGACACTGAAGCTTTCTTT. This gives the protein CASSHLLGGDTEAFF.

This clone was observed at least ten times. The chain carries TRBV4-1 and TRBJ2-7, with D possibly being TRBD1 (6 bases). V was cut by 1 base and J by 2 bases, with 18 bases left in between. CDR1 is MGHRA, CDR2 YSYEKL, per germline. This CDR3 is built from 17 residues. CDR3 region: CASSQAPSSGATYEQYF. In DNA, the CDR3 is TGCGCCAGCAGCCAAGCACCCTCTTCAGGGGCGACCTACGAGCAGTACTTC.

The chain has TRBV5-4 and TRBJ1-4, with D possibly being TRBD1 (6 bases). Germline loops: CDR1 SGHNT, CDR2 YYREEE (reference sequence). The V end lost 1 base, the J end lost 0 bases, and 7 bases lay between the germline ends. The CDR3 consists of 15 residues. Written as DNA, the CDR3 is TGTGCCAGCAGCTTGAAGGGGGCAACTAATGAAAAACTGTTTTTT. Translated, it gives CASSLKGATNEKLFF. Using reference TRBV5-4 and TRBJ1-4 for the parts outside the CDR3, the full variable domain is ETGVTQSPTHLIKTRGQQVTLRCSSQSGHNTVSWYQQALGQGPQFIFQYYREEENGRGNFPPRFSGLQFPNYSSELNVNALELDDSALYLCASSLKGATNEKLFFGSGTQLSVL.

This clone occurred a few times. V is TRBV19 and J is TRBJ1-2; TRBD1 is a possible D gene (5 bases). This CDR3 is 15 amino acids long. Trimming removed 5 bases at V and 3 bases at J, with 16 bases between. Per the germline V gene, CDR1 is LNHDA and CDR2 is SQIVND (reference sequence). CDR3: CASSVDGGEHYGYTF. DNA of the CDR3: TGTGCCAGTAGTGTCGACGGAGGGGAACACTATGGCTACACCTTC.